Listed below are T cell receptor beta chains from one sample, sequenced in a study of T cells in Graves' hyperthyroidism and ophthalmopathy. MiXCR, applied by TCRdb to the multiplex PCR reads, yields one record per CDR3 protein. The sample lists 200,000 to 250,000 distinct CDR3 sequences, roughly 15% seen once, with roughly 50% in the top ten. Sample: blood. These receptors all stem from a man aged 45-60 years with Graves' hyperthyroidism. CDR3s include the opening cysteine and the closing phenylalanine or tryptophan. Fields, in order: J gene, V gene, clone size, D gene, CDR3 length, CDR3 protein, CDR3 DNA. The D gene is left open where the match is weak. Rows may omit the clone size; those that give it use once, few, many or a size class.

TRBJ2-2 TRBV7-9 few NA 17 CASSSRVGRPDTGELFF TGTGCCAGCAGCTCCAGGGTAGGAAGGCCCGACACCGGGGAGCTGTTTTTT
TRBJ2-7 TRBV11-2 few NA 16 CASSLDAGISYYEQYF TGTGCCAGCAGCTTAGATGCCGGGATTTCCTACTACGAGCAGTACTTC
TRBJ2-7 TRBV6-1 NA TRBD1 14 CASSPGTGAFEQYF TGTGCCAGCAGCCCCGGGACAGGGGCGTTCGAGCAGTACTTC
TRBJ2-7 TRBV5-6 NA NA 16 CASSASWGQHIYEQYF TGTGCCAGCAGCGCCTCCTGGGGACAACACATCTACGAGCAGTACTTC
TRBJ1-4 TRBV2 NA NA 13 CASRDGWGEKLFF TGTGCCAGCCGGGACGGCTGGGGTGAAAAACTGTTTTTT
TRBJ1-2 TRBV12-3/TRBV12-4 NA NA 13 CASSLGVGIGYTF TGTGCCAGCAGTTTAGGGGTAGGGATTGGCTACACCTTC
TRBJ2-7 TRBV2 many TRBD1 14 CASRMTGGAYEQYF TGTGCCAGCAGAATGACAGGGGGCGCGTACGAGCAGTACTTC
TRBJ2-1 TRBV19 many TRBD2 17 CASSATSGSVAYNEQFF TGTGCCAGTAGTGCAACTAGCGGGAGTGTGGCCTACAATGAGCAGTTCTTC
TRBJ2-1 TRBV27 many NA 13 CASSYGLDNEQFF TGTGCCAGCAGTTATGGCCTAGACAATGAGCAGTTCTTC
TRBJ2-3 TRBV19 few NA 13 CASSPTGSGAQYF TGTGCCAGTAGTCCCACAGGGTCAGGGGCGCAGTATTTT
TRBJ1-3 TRBV7-9 NA NA 16 CASSFGRVIAGNTIYF TGTGCCAGCAGCTTCGGCAGGGTAATCGCTGGAAACACCATATATTTT
TRBJ1-6 TRBV6-1 NA NA 16 CASRMRARSYNSPLHF TGTGCCAGCAGGATGAGGGCCCGGTCCTATAATTCACCCCTCCACTTT
TRBJ2-2 TRBV7-9 NA TRBD2 16 CASSLPGGTVTGELFF TGTGCCAGCAGCTTACCGGGAGGTACGGTGACCGGGGAGCTGTTTTTT
TRBJ2-3 TRBV30 many TRBD1 14 CAWTMTGVTDTQYF TGTGCCTGGACAATGACAGGGGTCACAGATACGCAGTATTTT
TRBJ1-4 TRBV20-1 many NA 13 CSASPGGGEKLFF TGCAGTGCTAGTCCGGGGGGTGGTGAAAAACTGTTTTTT
TRBJ1-3 TRBV5-1 few NA 16 CASSSRVDWRANTIYF TGCGCCAGCAGCTCCCGTGTGGATTGGCGAGCGAACACCATATATTTT
TRBJ2-3 TRBV12-5 many TRBD1 17 CASGVGQGIGGTDTQYF TGTGCTAGTGGTGTGGGACAGGGGATCGGTGGTACAGATACGCAGTATTTT
TRBJ2-1 TRBV28 many TRBD2 16 CASSPEASGRYNEQFF TGTGCCAGCAGTCCCGAGGCTAGCGGCCGATACAATGAGCAGTTCTTC
TRBJ2-1 TRBV4-1 few NA 16 CASSQLLVTRRWEQFF TGCGCCAGCAGCCAGCTATTAGTGACCAGGAGATGGGAGCAGTTCTTC
TRBJ2-1 TRBV19 NA NA 14 CASSISDSYNEQFF TGTGCCAGTAGTATAAGCGACTCCTACAATGAGCAGTTCTTC
TRBJ1-4 TRBV5-1 NA NA 15 CASSSLMGSGEKLFF TGCGCCAGCAGTTCGCTTATGGGGTCTGGAGAAAAACTGTTTTTT
TRBJ2-3 TRBV5-5 many NA 13 CASSLPSTDTQYF TGTGCCAGCAGCTTGCCTAGCACAGATACGCAGTATTTT
TRBJ2-1 TRBV27 many TRBD1 13 CASRTGSYNEQFF TGTGCCAGCCGGACAGGGTCCTACAATGAGCAGTTCTTC
TRBJ1-2 TRBV20-1 NA NA 13 CSAREGLGDGYTF TGCAGTGCTAGAGAGGGTCTGGGGGATGGCTACACCTTC
TRBJ2-7 TRBV2 many NA 10 CASMDYEQYF TGTGCCAGCATGGACTACGAGCAGTACTTC
TRBJ2-7 TRBV6-1 NA NA 13 CASSEEFRYEQYF TGTGCCAGCAGTGAAGAGTTCCGCTACGAGCAGTACTTC
TRBJ2-4 TRBV12-3/TRBV12-4 many NA 14 CASRPGQRKNIQYF TGTGCCAGCAGGCCGGGACAAAGAAAAAACATTCAGTACTTC
TRBJ1-5 TRBV6-2/TRBV6-3 NA TRBD1 17 CASSLTGGPGSNQPQHF TGTGCCAGCAGCCTGACAGGGGGCCCCGGTAGCAATCAGCCCCAGCATTTT
TRBJ2-1 TRBV24-1 many TRBD2 17 CATSEATGLAGRNEQFF TGTGCCACCAGTGAAGCTACGGGACTAGCGGGACGCAATGAGCAGTTCTTC
TRBJ2-2 TRBV12-5 NA NA 12 CASGTLRGELFF TGTGCTAGTGGGACCCTGAGGGGGGAGCTGTTTTTT
TRBJ2-3 TRBV20-1 many TRBD2 16 CSARVAGLAGVDTQYF TGCAGTGCTAGGGTAGCAGGACTAGCGGGAGTAGATACGCAGTATTTT
TRBJ2-5 TRBV11-2 many NA 16 CASSLGGRGVTETQYF TGTGCCAGCAGCTTAGGGGGACGGGGCGTCACGGAGACCCAGTACTTC
TRBJ2-1 TRBV20-1 few NA 14 CSAKRSHLYNEQFF TGCAGTGCTAAGCGCTCGCACCTCTACAATGAGCAGTTCTTC
TRBJ2-1 TRBV2 many NA 14 CASSTQGRGNEQFF TGTGCCAGTTCGACGCAGGGCCGAGGGAATGAGCAGTTCTTC
TRBJ1-2 TRBV12-3/TRBV12-4 few NA 15 CASSRTEGDLYGYTF TGTGCCAGCAGCAGGACAGAGGGGGATCTCTATGGCTACACCTTC
TRBJ2-7 TRBV12-5 NA NA 17 CASGSPTVDSFSYEQYF TGTGCTAGTGGTTCCCCAACGGTTGACAGTTTCTCCTACGAGCAGTACTTC
TRBJ2-5 TRBV11-1 few TRBD2 16 CASSPGLAGLGETQYF TGTGCCAGCAGCCCGGGACTAGCGGGACTGGGGGAGACCCAGTACTTC
TRBJ2-1 TRBV11-3 many NA 14 CASSRRRVGNEQFF TGTGCCAGCAGCCGCAGGAGGGTCGGAAATGAGCAGTTCTTC
TRBJ2-1 TRBV30 many TRBD2 15 CALVRTSGRYNEQFF TGTGCCTTGGTCCGGACTAGCGGGAGATACAATGAGCAGTTCTTC
TRBJ2-7 TRBV27 many TRBD2 16 CASSSFRTSARYEQYF TGTGCCAGCAGTTCTTTCCGGACTAGCGCTCGCTACGAGCAGTACTTC
TRBJ2-1 TRBV5-6 few TRBD1 15 CASSSPGQGENEQFF TGTGCCAGCAGCTCACCGGGACAGGGGGAGAATGAGCAGTTCTTC
TRBJ1-6 TRBV5-1 few NA 14 CASSPDGPNSPLHF TGCGCCAGCAGCCCAGACGGACCTAATTCACCCCTCCACTTT
TRBJ2-5 TRBV4-3 few NA 13 CASSQRLQETQYF TGCGCCAGCAGCCAACGTTTGCAAGAGACCCAGTACTTC
TRBJ2-1 TRBV14 few TRBD1 16 CASSQDDRGPYNEQFF TGTGCCAGCAGCCAAGACGACAGGGGGCCCTACAATGAGCAGTTCTTC
TRBJ2-1 TRBV12-3/TRBV12-4 many TRBD2 17 CASRFHKTSGKDNEQFF TGTGCCAGCAGATTCCACAAGACTAGCGGGAAGGACAATGAGCAGTTCTTC
TRBJ1-2 TRBV27 many NA 13 CASSLRAVDRYTF TGTGCCAGCAGCTTGAGGGCAGTTGATCGCTACACCTTC
TRBJ1-2 TRBV5-1 many NA 14 CASSESTFQDGYTF TGCGCCAGCAGCGAATCAACATTTCAGGATGGCTACACCTTC
TRBJ1-6 TRBV20-1 many TRBD1 13 CSARGQGGTPLHF TGCAGTGCTAGGGGACAGGGGGGGACACCCCTCCACTTT
TRBJ1-5 TRBV20-1 few NA 14 CSALRGDSNQPQHF TGCAGTGCCCTGCGGGGGGATAGCAATCAGCCCCAGCATTTT
TRBJ1-2 TRBV30 many NA 12 CAWTGGTSGYTF TGTGCCTGGACCGGAGGGACGAGTGGCTACACCTTC
TRBJ1-2 TRBV11-3 NA NA 13 CASSLNQGLGYTF TGTGCCAGCAGCTTAAACCAGGGTCTTGGCTACACCTTC
TRBJ2-5 TRBV7-8 NA NA 15 CASSLGVSGQETQYF TGTGCCAGCAGCTTAGGAGTCTCCGGACAAGAGACCCAGTACTTC
TRBJ1-1 TRBV20-1 NA TRBD1 13 CSAWDRGVTEAFF TGCAGTGCTTGGGACAGGGGGGTGACTGAAGCTTTCTTT
TRBJ1-2 TRBV2 few TRBD1 14 CASSGGQGNYGYTF TGTGCCAGCAGTGGGGGACAGGGAAACTATGGCTACACCTTC
TRBJ2-3 TRBV12-3/TRBV12-4 NA TRBD2 14 CATTGGGGGNTQYF TGTGCCACCACGGGGGGGGGGGGCGGAAATACGCAGTATTTT